A single T cell receptor beta chain is shown here with its context. Its antigen is undetermined. This entry belongs to a study of cytomegalovirus exposure and HLA in healthy donors. Study observations and caveats: Presence/absence analyses assumed roughly uniform sequencing depth across donors.

The PCR made use of 60 Vbeta and 13 Jbeta primers. TCRdb keeps only in-frame clones here, not all; method: immunoSEQ multiplex PCR. The sample carries roughly 84,000 clones, under 80% recorded once. Germline values: CDR1 MDHEN, CDR2 SYDVKM. The V and J ends lost 10 bases and 11 bases respectively, with 19 bases between them. CDR3 length: 12 amino acids. Sequenced input: PBMCs. The clonotype originates from a male donor in good health and CMV-seropositive. J is TRBJ2-3 and V is TRBV28, with D tentatively TRBD1 or TRBD2 (7 bases each). This CDR3 is CATRGGNTVQYF. CDR3 nucleotides: TGTGCCACCAGGGGGGGTAACACGGTGCAGTATTTT.